Each of the 13 T cell receptor beta chains below was sequenced from the same sample in a study of blood T cell repertoires in COVID-19. TCRdb's copy holds only in-frame clones and misses some; the assay was immunoSEQ multiplex PCR. The sample contains approximately 99,000 clones, approximately 86% of which appear only once. Sequenced material: peripheral blood. The source is a woman between 55 and 75 years old in a cohort sampled during active or convalescent COVID-19.

This clone appeared a single time. The V gene is TRBV3-1 (or the pseudogene TRBV3-2), the J gene TRBJ2-3, with 11 positions matching TRBD2. The junction had 6 bases not matched to a gene; V was cut back by 1 base and J by 6 bases. Germline V lookup: CDR1 LGHDT, CDR2 YNNKEL (reference sequence). The CDR3 spans 16 residues. Here the CDR3 DNA reads TGTGCCAGCAGCCAAGGCTTAGCGGGAGGGCCGGATACGCAGTATTTT. Encoded protein: CASSQGLAGGPDTQYF.

This chain connects TRBV6-4 to TRBJ1-5, with 8 positions matching TRBD1. Germline trimming cut 6 bases from V and 3 bases from J; bases unmatched to any gene: 7. The CDR3 contains 15 residues. The germline CDR1 and CDR2 sequences are MRHNA and SNTAGT. The CDR3 coding sequence is TGTGCCAGCAGGGACGACAGGGGCGTCAATCAGCCCCAGCATTTT. Its translation is CASRDDRGVNQPQHF.

The chain recombines TRBV5-1 with TRBJ2-7; tentative D call: TRBD2 (5 bases). V was pared by 7 bases and J by 3 bases, with 14 bases between. There are 13 residues in the CDR3. Per germline, CDR1 SGHRS and CDR2 YFSETQ. CDR3 bases: TGCGCCAGCGGGCCAGCGGAGAACTACGAGCAGTACTTC. Translating gives CASGPAENYEQYF.

The CDR3 DNA follows: TGTGCCAGCAGCCCACGGGACAGGTCACCTCCGTTCGGGGAAAAACTGTTTTTT. Protein: CASSPRDRSPPFGEKLFF. The rearrangement links TRBV3-1 (or the pseudogene TRBV3-2) to TRBJ1-4; 8 bases agree with TRBD1. V shed 4 bases and J 8 bases; nucleotides not matched to a gene: 18. The CDR3 is 18 amino acids. CDR1 and CDR2 (germline): LGHDT, YNNKEL (reference sequence).

This chain links TRBV5-1 with TRBJ1-6; a weak D match, TRBD1 (5 bases). Trimming took 0 bases from V and 8 from J, leaving 12 bases between them. The CDR3 extends over 15 amino acids. Germline V lookup: CDR1 SGHRS, CDR2 YFSETQ. CDR3 coding DNA: TGCGCCAGCAGCTTGGCTCCCAGGGCATATTCACCCCTCCACTTT. Protein sequence: CASSLAPRAYSPLHF. Variable domain in full (rest from reference TRBV5-1 and TRBJ1-6): KAGVTQTPRYLIKTRGQQVTLSCSPISGHRSVSWYQQTPGQGLQFLFEYFSETQRNKGNFPGRFSGRQFSNSRSEMNVSTLELGDSALYLCASSLAPRAYSPLHFGNGTRLTVT.

J is TRBJ2-3 and V is TRBV3-1 (or the pseudogene TRBV3-2); D is undetermined. The CDR3 is 15 amino acids. V was shortened by 3 bases and J by 7 bases, with 17 bases between the two germline ends. Germline lookup yields CDR1 LGHDT and CDR2 YNNKEL (reference sequence). This CDR3 is CASSQGRLRLNTQYF. The CDR3, as DNA: TGTGCCAGCAGCCAGGGCAGGCTTCGATTAAATACGCAGTATTTT.

The chain employs TRBV28 and TRBJ2-1; 9 bases match TRBD2. The length of the CDR3 is 16 residues. V was clipped by 5 bases and J by 0 bases; unmatched bases: 5. Germline values: CDR1 MDHEN, CDR2 SYDVKM. The DNA for the CDR3 is TGTGCCAGCAGTATCGGACTAGCGAGCTCCTACAATGAGCAGTTCTTC. Protein: CASSIGLASSYNEQFF.

This chain uses TRBV6-2 or TRBV6-3 with TRBJ1-1; 7 bases agree with TRBD1. From germline, CDR1 is MNHEY and CDR2 SVGEGT. The CDR3 covers 14 residues. Trimming removed 2 bases from V and 3 bases from J; junction bases left unmatched: 3. This CDR3 reads CASSYHGTDTEAFF. The CDR3 DNA reads TGTGCCAGCAGTTACCACGGGACAGACACTGAAGCTTTCTTT.

The rearrangement joins TRBV28 to TRBJ1-1; no definite D call. V was pared by 2 bases and J by 2 bases, with 6 bases between. This CDR3 contains 13 residues. Germline V CDR1 and CDR2: MDHEN, SYDVKM. The CDR3 DNA follows: TGTGCCAGCAGTTTAGCGGGCAACACTGAAGCTTTCTTT. It codes for CASSLAGNTEAFF.

V is TRBV19 and J is TRBJ2-7; D unresolved. CDR1 is LNHDA, CDR2 SQIVND, per germline (reference sequence). V was trimmed by 3 bases and J by 1 base, leaving 10 bases between them. The CDR3 is 14 residues long. The CDR3 here is CASSMGRRSYEQYF. CDR3 DNA: TGTGCCAGTAGTATGGGCCGACGTTCCTACGAGCAGTACTTC.

This chain uses TRBV7-3 with TRBJ2-7; weak D call: TRBD1 (5 bases). The CDR3 runs 14 residues. Trimming stripped 5 bases from V and 6 bases from J, with 17 bases between. Germline V gives CDR1 SGHTA, CDR2 FQGTGA. The CDR3 sequence: CASSPRRQSGEQYF. In DNA form, the CDR3 reads TGTGCCAGCAGCCCAAGACGACAGAGTGGCGAGCAGTACTTC.

CDR3 in DNA: TGTGCCAGCAGCCAAGCATCTAGCGGGGGGGTGGAGACCCAGTACTTC. Protein product: CASSQASSGGVETQYF. The chain uses TRBV3-1 (or the pseudogene TRBV3-2) and TRBJ2-5, with 12 positions matching TRBD2. This CDR3 has 16 residues. Germline V CDR1 and CDR2: LGHDT, YNNKEL (reference sequence). V was clipped by 1 base and J by 5 bases; unmatched bases: 5.

The CDR3 is CASSTGGLSYEQYF. For the CDR3, the DNA is TGTGCCAGTAGTACAGGAGGGCTATCCTACGAGCAGTACTTC. J is TRBJ2-7 and V is TRBV19; perhaps TRBD2 as D (6 bases). With 4 bases removed from V and 1 base from J, the gap between germline ends came to 11 bases. CDR1 and CDR2 (germline): LNHDA, SQIVND (reference sequence). The CDR3 loop spans 14 amino acids.